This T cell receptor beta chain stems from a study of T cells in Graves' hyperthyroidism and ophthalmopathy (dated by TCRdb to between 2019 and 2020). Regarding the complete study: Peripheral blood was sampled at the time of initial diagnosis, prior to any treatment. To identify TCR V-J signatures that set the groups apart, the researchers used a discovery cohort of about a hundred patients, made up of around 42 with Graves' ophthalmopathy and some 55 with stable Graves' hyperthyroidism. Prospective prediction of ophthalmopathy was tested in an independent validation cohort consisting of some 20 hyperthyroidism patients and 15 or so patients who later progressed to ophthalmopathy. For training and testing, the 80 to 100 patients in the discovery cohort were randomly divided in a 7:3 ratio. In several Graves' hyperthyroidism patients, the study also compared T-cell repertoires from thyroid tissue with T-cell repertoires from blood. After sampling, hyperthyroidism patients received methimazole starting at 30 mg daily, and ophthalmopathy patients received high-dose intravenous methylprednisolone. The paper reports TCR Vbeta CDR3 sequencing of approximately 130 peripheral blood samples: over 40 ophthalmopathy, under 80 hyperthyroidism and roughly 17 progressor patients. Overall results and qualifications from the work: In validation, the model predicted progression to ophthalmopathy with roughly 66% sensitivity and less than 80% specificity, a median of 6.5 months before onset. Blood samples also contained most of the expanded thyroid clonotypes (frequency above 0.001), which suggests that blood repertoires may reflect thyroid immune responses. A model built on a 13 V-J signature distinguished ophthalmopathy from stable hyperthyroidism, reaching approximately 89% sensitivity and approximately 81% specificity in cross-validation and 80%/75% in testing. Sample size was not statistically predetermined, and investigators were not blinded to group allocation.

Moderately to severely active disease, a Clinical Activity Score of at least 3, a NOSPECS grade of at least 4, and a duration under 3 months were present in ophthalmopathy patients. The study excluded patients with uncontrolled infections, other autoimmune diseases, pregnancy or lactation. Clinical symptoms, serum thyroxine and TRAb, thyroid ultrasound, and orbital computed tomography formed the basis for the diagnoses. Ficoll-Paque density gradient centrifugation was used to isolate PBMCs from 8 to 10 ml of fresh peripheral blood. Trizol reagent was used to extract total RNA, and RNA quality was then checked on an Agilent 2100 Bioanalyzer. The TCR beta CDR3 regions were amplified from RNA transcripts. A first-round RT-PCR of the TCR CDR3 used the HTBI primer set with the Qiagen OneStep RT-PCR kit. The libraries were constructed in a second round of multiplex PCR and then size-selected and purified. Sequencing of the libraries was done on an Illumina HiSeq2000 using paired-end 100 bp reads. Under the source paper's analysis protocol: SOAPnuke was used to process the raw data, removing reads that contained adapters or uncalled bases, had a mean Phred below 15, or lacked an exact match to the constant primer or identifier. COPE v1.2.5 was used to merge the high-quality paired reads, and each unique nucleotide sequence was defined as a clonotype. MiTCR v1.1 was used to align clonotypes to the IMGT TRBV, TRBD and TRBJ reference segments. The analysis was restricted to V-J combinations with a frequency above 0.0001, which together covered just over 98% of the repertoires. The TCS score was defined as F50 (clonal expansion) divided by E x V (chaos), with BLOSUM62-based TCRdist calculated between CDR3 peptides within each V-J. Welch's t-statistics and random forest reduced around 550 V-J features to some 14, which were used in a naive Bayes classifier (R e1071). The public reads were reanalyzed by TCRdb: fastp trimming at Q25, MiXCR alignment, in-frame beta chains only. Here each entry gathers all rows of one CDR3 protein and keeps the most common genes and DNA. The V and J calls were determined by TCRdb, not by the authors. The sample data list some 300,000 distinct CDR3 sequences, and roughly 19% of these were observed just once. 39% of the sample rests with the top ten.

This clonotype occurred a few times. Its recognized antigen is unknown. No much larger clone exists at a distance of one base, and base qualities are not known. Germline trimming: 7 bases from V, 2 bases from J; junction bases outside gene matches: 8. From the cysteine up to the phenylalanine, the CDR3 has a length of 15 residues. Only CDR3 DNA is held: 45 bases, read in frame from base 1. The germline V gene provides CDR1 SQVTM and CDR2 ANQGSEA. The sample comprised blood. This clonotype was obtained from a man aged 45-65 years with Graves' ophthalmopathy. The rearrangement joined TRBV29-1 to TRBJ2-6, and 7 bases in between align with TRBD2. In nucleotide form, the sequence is TGCAGCGCCATGGGGGGGGGAACTGGGGCCAACGTCCTGACTTTC. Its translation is CSAMGGGTGANVLTF.